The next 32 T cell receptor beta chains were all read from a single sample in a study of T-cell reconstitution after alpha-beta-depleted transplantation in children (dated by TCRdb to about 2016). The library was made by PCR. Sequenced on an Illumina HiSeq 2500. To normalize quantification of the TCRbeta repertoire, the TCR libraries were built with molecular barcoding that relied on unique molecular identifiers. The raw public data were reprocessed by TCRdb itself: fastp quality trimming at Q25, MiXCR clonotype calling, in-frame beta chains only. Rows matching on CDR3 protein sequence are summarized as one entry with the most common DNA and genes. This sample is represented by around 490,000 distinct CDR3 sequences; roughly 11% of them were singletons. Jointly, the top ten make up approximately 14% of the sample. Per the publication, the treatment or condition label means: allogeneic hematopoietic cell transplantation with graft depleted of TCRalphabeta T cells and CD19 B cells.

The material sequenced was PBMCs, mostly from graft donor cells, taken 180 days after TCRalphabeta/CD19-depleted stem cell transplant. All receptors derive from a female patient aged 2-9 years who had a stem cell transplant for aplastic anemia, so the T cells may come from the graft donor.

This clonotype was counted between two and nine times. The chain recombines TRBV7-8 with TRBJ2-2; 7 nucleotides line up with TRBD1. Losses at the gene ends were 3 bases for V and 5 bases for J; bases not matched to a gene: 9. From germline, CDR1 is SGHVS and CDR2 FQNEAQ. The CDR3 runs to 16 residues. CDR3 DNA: TGTGCCAGCAGCTTCGGTACAGGGGAAGGTACCGGGGAGCTGTTTTTT. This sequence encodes CASSFGTGEGTGELFF.

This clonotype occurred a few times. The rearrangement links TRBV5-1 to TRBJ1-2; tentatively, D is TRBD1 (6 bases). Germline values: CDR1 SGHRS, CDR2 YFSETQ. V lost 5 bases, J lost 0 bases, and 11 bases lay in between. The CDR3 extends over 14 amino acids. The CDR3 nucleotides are TGCGCCAGCAGAATACGACAGGCTAACTATGGCTACACCTTC. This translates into CASRIRQANYGYTF. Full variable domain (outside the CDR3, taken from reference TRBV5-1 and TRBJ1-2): KAGVTQTPRYLIKTRGQQVTLSCSPISGHRSVSWYQQTPGQGLQFLFEYFSETQRNKGNFPGRFSGRQFSNSRSEMNVSTLELGDSALYLCASRIRQANYGYTFGSGTRLTVV.

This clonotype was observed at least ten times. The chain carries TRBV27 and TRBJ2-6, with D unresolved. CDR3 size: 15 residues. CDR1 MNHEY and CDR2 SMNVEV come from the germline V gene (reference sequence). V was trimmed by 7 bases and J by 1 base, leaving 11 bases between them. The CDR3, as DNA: TGTGCCAGCACCTCTGGGTTTTCTGGGGCCAACGTCCTGACTTTC. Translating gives CASTSGFSGANVLTF.

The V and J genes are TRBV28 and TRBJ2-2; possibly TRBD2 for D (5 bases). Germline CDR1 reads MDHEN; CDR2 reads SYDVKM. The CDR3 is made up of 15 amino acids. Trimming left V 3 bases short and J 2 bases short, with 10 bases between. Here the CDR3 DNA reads TGTGCCAGCAGTTTTTTACCGGGAAACACCGGGGAGCTGTTTTTT. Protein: CASSFLPGNTGELFF.

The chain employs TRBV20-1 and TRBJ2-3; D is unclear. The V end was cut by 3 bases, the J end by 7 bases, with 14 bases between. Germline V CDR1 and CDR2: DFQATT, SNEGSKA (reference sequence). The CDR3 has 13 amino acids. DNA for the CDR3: TGCAGTGCTAGGAACTCCGGGTCCAATACGCAGTATTTT. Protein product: CSARNSGSNTQYF.

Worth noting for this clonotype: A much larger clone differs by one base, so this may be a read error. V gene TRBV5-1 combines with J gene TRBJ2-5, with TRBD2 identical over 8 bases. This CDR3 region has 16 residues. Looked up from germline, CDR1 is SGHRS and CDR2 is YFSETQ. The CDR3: CASSTGPVGSGETHYF. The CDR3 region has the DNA TGCGCCAGCAGCACTGGGCCCGTAGGTAGCGGGGAGACCCATTACTTC. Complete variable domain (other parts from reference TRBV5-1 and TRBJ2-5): KAGVTQTPRYLIKTRGQQVTLSCSPISGHRSVSWYQQTPGQGLQFLFEYFSETQRNKGNFPGRFSGRQFSNSRSEMNVSTLELGDSALYLCASSTGPVGSGETHYFGPGTRLLVL.

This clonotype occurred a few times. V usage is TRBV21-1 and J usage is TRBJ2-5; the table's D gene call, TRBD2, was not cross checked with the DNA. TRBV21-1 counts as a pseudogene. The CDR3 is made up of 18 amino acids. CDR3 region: CASSSPGLAGGPGETQYF. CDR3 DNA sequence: TGTGCCAGCAGCAGCCCCGGACTAGCGGGAGGGCCGGGGGAGACCCAGTACTTC.

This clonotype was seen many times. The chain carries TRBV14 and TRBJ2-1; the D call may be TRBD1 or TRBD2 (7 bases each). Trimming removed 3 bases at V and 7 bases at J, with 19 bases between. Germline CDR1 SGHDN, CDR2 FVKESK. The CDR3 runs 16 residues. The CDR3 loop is CASSHSLGRGLNEQFF. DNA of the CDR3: TGTGCCAGCAGCCACTCCCTGGGGAGGGGGCTTAATGAGCAGTTCTTC.

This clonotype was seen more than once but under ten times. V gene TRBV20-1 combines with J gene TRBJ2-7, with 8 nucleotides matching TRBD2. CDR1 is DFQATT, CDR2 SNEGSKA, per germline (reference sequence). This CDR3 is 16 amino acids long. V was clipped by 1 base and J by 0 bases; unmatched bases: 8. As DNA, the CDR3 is TGCAGTGCTAGAGTGTCTAGCGGGCACAACTCCTACGAGCAGTACTTC. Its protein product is CSARVSSGHNSYEQYF.

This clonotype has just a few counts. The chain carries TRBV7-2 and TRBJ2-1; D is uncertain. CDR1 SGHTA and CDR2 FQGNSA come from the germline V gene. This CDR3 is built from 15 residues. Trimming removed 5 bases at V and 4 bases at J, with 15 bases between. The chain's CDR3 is CASSTLVGPYNEQFF. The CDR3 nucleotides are TGTGCCAGCAGCACCCTAGTGGGTCCTTACAATGAGCAGTTCTTC.

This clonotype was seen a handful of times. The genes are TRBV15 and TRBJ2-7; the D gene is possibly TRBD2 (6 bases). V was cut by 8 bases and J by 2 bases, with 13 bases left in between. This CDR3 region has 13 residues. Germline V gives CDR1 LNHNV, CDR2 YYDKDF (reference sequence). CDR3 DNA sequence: TGTGCCACCGGAGACGGGAGCACCTACGAGCAGTACGTC. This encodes CATGDGSTYEQYV.

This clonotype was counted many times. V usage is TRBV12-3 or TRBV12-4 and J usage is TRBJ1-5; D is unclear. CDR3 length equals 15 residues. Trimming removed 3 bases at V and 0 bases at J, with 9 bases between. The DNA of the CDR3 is TGTGCCAGCAGTTTCGGACTATATAGCAATCAGCCCCAGCATTTT. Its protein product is CASSFGLYSNQPQHF.

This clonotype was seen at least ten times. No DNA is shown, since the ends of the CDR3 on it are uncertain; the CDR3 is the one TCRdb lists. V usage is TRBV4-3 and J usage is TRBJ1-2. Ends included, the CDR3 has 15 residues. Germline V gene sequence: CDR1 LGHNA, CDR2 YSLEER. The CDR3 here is CASSQVGTGAGPFCF.

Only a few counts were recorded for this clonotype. The CDR3: CASSQVGTAYGYTF. Here the CDR3 DNA reads TGCGCCAGCAGCCAAGTAGGGACAGCCTATGGCTACACCTTC. The V and J genes are TRBV4-1 and TRBJ1-2; 7 bases agree with TRBD1. Trimming cost V 1 base and J 4 bases; bases outside gene matches: 3. The CDR3 length is 14 residues. Germline CDR1 reads MGHRA; CDR2 reads YSYEKL.

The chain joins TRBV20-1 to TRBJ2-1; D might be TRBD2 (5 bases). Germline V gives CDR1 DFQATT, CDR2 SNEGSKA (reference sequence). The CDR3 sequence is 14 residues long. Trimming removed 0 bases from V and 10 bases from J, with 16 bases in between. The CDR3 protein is CSARDRVGVREQFF. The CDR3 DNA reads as TGCAGTGCTAGAGACCGAGTGGGAGTTAGGGAGCAGTTCTTC.

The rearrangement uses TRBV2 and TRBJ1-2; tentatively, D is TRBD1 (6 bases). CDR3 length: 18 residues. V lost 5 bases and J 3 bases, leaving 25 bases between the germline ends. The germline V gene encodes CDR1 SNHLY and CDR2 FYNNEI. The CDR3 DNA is TGTGCCAGCAGTACCGACAGGTCGATCTTCACCTTGGACTATGGCTACACCTTC. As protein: CASSTDRSIFTLDYGYTF.

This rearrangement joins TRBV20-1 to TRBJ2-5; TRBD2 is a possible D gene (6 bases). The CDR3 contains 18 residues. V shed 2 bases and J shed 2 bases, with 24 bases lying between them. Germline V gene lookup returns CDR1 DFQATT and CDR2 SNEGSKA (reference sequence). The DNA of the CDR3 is TGCAGTGCTAGATATTGGTGGGGCGGGGATGCCCCTCAAGAGACCCAGTACTTC. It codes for CSARYWWGGDAPQETQYF.

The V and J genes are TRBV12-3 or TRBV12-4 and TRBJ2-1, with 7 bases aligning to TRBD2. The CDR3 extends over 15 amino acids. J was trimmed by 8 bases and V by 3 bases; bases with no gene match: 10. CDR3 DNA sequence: TGTGCCAGCAGTTTTTTGCAACGGGAGGCGGATGAGCAGTTCTTC. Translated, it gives CASSFLQREADEQFF.

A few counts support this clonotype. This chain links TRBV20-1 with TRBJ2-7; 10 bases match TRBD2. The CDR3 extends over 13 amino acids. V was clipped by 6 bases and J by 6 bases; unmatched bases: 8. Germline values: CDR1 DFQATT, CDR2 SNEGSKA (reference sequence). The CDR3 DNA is TGCAGTGCGGGCGGGCTAGCGGGAGTCGAGCAGTACTTC. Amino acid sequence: CSAGGLAGVEQYF.

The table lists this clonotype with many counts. CDR3 residues: CASSSGRNYGYTF. In nucleotides, the CDR3 is TGTGCCAGCAGCTCGGGACGGAACTATGGCTACACCTTC. The genes are TRBV7-2 and TRBJ1-2; D might be TRBD1 (5 bases). Trimming stripped 4 bases from V and 2 bases from J, with 8 bases between. The CDR3 is made up of 13 amino acids. The germline CDR1 and CDR2 sequences are SGHTA and FQGNSA.

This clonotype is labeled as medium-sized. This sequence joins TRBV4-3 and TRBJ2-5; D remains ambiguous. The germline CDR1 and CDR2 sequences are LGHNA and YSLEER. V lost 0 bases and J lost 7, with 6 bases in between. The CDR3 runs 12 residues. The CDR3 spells CASSQDWGTQYF. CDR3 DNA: TGCGCCAGCAGCCAAGATTGGGGGACCCAGTACTTC.

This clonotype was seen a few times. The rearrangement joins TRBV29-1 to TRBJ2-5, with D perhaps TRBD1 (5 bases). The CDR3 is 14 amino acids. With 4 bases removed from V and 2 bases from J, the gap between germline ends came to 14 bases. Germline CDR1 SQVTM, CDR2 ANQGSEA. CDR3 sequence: CSVAEQAPQETQYF. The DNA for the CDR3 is TGCAGCGTTGCGGAACAGGCCCCGCAAGAGACCCAGTACTTC.

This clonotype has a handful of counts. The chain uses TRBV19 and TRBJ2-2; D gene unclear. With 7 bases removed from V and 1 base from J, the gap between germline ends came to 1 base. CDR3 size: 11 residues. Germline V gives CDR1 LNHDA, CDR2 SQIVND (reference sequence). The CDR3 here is CASMNTGELFF. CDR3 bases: TGTGCCAGTATGAACACCGGGGAGCTGTTTTTT.

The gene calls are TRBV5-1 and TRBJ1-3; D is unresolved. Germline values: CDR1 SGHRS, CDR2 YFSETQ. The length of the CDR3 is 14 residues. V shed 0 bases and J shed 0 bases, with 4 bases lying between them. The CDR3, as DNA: TGCGCCAGCAGCTTGGAAGGCTCTGGAAACACCATATATTTT. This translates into CASSLEGSGNTIYF.

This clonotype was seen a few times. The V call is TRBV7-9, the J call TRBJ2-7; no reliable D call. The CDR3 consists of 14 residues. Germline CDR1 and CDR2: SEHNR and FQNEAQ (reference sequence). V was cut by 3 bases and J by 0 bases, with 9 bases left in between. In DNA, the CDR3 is TGTGCCAGCAGCTTCGGACGGAGCTCCTACGAGCAGTACTTC. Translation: CASSFGRSSYEQYF.

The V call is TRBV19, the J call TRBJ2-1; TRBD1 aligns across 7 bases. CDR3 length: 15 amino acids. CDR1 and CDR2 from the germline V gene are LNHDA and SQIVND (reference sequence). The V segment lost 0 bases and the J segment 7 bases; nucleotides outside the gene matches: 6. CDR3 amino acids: CASSIEQGRENEQFF. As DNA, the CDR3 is TGTGCCAGTAGTATAGAACAGGGGCGAGAAAATGAGCAGTTCTTC.

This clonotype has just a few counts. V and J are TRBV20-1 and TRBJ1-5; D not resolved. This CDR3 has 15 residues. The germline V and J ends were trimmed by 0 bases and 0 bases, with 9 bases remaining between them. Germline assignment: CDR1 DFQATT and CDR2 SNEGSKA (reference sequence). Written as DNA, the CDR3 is TGCAGTGCTAGAGATTTTAGAGATAGCAATCAGCCCCAGCATTTT. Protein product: CSARDFRDSNQPQHF.

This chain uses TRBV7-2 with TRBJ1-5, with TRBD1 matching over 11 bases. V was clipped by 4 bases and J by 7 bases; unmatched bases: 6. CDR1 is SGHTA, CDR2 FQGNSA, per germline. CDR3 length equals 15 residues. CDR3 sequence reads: CASSWGGTGGQPQHF. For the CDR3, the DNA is TGTGCCAGCAGCTGGGGTGGGACAGGGGGGCAGCCCCAGCATTTT.

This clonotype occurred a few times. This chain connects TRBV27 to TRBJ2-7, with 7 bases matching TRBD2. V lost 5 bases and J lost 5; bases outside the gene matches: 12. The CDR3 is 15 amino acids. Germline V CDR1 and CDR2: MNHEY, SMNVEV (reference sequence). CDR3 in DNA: TGTGCCAGCAGTCCAGCCTACGGGAGGAGAAACGAGCAGTACGTC. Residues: CASSPAYGRRNEQYV.

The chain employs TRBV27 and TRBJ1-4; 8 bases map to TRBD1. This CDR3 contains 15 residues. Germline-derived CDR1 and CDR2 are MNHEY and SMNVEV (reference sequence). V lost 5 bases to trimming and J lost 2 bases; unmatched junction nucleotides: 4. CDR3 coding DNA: TGTGCCAGCAGTCCGGACAGGGTCACTAATGAAAAACTGTTTTTT. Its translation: CASSPDRVTNEKLFF.

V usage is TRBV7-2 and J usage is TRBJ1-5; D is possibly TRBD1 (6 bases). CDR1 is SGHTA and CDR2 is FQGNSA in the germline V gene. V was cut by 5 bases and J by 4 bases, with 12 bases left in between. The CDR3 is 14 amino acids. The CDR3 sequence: CASSETTGNQPQHF. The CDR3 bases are TGTGCCAGCAGCGAAACGACAGGTAATCAGCCCCAGCATTTT.

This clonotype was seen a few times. CDR3 sequence reads: CASSLVGKSDTQYF. CDR3 DNA sequence: TGTGCCAGCAGCTTAGTCGGGAAGTCGGATACGCAGTATTTT. V usage is TRBV7-2 and J usage is TRBJ2-3; maybe TRBD2 (5 bases). In germline, CDR1 is SGHTA, CDR2 FQGNSA. V gave up 1 base and J gave up 6 bases, with 11 bases separating them. The CDR3 is 14 amino acids.